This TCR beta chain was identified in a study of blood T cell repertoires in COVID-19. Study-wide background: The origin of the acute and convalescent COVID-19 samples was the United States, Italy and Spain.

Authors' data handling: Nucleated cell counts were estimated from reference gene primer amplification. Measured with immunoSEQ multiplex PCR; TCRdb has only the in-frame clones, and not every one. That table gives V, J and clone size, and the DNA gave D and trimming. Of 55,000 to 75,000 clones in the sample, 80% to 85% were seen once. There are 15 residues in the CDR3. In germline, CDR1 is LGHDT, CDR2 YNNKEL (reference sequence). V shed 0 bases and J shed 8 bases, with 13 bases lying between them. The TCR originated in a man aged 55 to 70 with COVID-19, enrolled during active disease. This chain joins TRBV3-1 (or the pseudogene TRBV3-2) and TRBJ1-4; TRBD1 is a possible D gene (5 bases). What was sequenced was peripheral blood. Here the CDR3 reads CASSQEGGAWEKLFF. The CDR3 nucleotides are TGTGCCAGCAGCCAAGAAGGCGGGGCTTGGGAAAAACTGTTTTTT.